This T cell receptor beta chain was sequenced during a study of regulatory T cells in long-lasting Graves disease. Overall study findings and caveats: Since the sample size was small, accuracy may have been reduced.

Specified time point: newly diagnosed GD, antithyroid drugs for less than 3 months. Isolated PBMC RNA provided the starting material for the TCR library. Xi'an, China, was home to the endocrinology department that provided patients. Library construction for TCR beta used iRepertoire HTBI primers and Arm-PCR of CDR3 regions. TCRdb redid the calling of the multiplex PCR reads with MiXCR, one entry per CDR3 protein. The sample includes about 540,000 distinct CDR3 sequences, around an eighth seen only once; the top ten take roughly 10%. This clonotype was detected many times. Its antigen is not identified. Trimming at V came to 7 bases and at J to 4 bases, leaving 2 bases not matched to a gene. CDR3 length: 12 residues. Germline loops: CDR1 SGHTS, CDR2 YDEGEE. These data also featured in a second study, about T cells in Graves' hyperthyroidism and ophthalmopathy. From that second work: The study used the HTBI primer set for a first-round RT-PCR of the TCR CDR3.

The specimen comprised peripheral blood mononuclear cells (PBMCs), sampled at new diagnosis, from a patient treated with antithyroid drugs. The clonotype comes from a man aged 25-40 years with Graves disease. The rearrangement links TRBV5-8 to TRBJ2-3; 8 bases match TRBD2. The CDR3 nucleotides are TGTGCCAGCCGAGCGGGAGCAGATACGCAGTATTTT. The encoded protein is CASRAGADTQYF. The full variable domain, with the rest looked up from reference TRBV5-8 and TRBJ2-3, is EAGVTQSPTHLIKTRGQQATLRCSPISGHTSVYWYQQALGLGLQFLLWYDEGEERNRGNFPPRFSGRQFPNYSSELNVNALELEDSALYLCASRAGADTQYFGPGTRLTVL.